This record concerns one TCR beta chain sequence. Its antigen is not identified. These data come from a study of OX40 agonist ivuxolimab in advanced cancers. The wider study: In this trial design, patients received ivuxolimab intravenously at 0.01 to 10 mg/kg every 2 weeks. General study results and limits: Doses of 0.1 to 3.0 mg/kg were accompanied by clonal expansion of CD4+ and CD8+ blood T cells by week 6.

TCRdb's copy holds only in-frame clones and misses some; the assay was immunoSEQ multiplex PCR. This sample carries just over 20,000 clones, approximately 87% of them seen once, and the ten largest clones take about a sixth. Excluded were patients having autoimmune disease history or systemic immunosuppression. Trimming cost V 3 bases and J 4 bases; bases outside gene matches: 5. The CDR3 spans 15 residues. From germline, CDR1 is SGDLS and CDR2 YYNGEE. The material was CD4+ or CD8+ T cells sorted from blood, obtained in a trial of the OX40 agonist ivuxolimab. The V gene is TRBV9, the J gene TRBJ1-2; 11 bases align to TRBD1. The sequence came from an adult with an advanced solid tumor such as melanoma, head and neck, liver or kidney cancer. The CDR3 region has the DNA TGTGCCAGCAGCGCCTGGACAGGGGGCATCTATGGCTACACCTTC. Translation: CASSAWTGGIYGYTF.